The 18 T cell receptor beta chains reported below all come from one sample, sequenced in a study of blood T cell repertoires in COVID-19. Method: immunoSEQ multiplex PCR; TCRdb's copy keeps in-frame clones and lacks some. The table has 300,000 to 400,000 clones, over 80% seen once. Material: peripheral blood. The receptors come from a woman aged 45-65 years with COVID-19, enrolled during active disease.

This chain links TRBV19 with TRBJ2-1; 13 nucleotides line up with TRBD2. Germline CDR1 reads LNHDA; CDR2 reads SQIVND (reference sequence). Trimming cost V 4 bases and J 8 bases; bases outside gene matches: 11. There are 17 residues in the CDR3. The CDR3 reads CASSRALATSGRDEQFF. The CDR3 nucleotides are TGTGCCAGTAGTAGGGCCCTCGCTACTAGCGGGAGGGATGAGCAGTTCTTC. Full variable domain (remainder filled in from reference TRBV19 and TRBJ2-1): DGGITQSPKYLFRKEGQNVTLSCEQNLNHDAMYWYRQDPGQGLRLIYYSQIVNDFQKGDIAEGYSVSREKKESFPLTVTSAQKNPTAFYLCASSRALATSGRDEQFFGPGTRLTVL.

The rearrangement joins TRBV9 to TRBJ1-2; D unresolved. Trimming cost V 1 base and J 0 bases, with 10 bases left between them. CDR3 length: 15 residues. CDR1 is SGDLS and CDR2 is YYNGEE in the germline V gene. The CDR3 spells CASSVSWRTNYGYTF. For the CDR3, the DNA is TGTGCCAGCAGCGTATCTTGGAGAACTAACTATGGCTACACCTTC.

The genes are TRBV15 and TRBJ2-1; TRBD1 matches at 8 bases. V gave up 4 bases and J gave up 7 bases; unmatched junction bases: 9. The CDR3 is 15 residues long. Germline CDR1 LNHNV, CDR2 YYDKDF (reference sequence). The CDR3 loop is CATSIIRTGLNEQFF. In DNA, the CDR3 is TGTGCCACCAGCATTATCCGGACAGGGCTGAATGAGCAGTTCTTC.

J is TRBJ1-5 and V is TRBV6-6; 7 bases map to TRBD1. V lost 5 bases, J lost 6 bases, and 13 bases stayed unmatched. Germline assignment: CDR1 MNHNY and CDR2 SVGAGI (reference sequence). The CDR3 has 16 residues. CDR3 in amino acids: CASSPHGSQGFQPQHF. DNA for the CDR3: TGTGCCAGCAGTCCCCACGGGTCACAGGGGTTTCAGCCCCAGCATTTT.

The chain is built from TRBV5-5 and TRBJ2-7, with 8 bases identical to TRBD1. With 2 bases clipped from V and 2 bases from J, the junction kept 3 bases outside the gene matches. The length of the CDR3 is 14 residues. Germline V CDR1 and CDR2: SGHKS, YYEKEE (reference sequence). The CDR3 region has the DNA TGTGCCAGCAGCTTCAGGGGGCCCCCCTACGAGCAGTACTTC. Protein: CASSFRGPPYEQYF. The full variable domain, completed using reference TRBV5-5 and TRBJ2-7, is DAGVTQSPTHLIKTRGQQVTLRCSPISGHKSVSWYQQVLGQGPQFIFQYYEKEERGRGNFPDRFSARQFPNYSSELNVNALLLGDSALYLCASSFRGPPYEQYFGPGTRLTVT.

The chain links TRBV6-5 to TRBJ2-1, with a possible D match to TRBD1 (6 bases). Germline V CDR1 and CDR2: MNHEY, SVGAGI. Deletions cut 5 bases from V and 7 bases from J, with 12 bases between. CDR3 length equals 13 residues. The CDR3 spells CASSTDRDNEQFF. CDR3 nucleotides: TGTGCCAGCAGTACGGACAGAGATAATGAGCAGTTCTTC.

As for this clone: Within the sample, other DNA sequences also encode this same CDR3. The V gene is TRBV6-5, the J gene TRBJ1-5; possible D gene TRBD1, 5 bases. The CDR3 loop spans 13 amino acids. The V end was cut by 2 bases, the J end by 7 bases, with 9 bases between. Germline values: CDR1 MNHEY, CDR2 SVGAGI. The CDR3 loop is CASSYGGGQPQHF. CDR3 DNA sequence: TGTGCCAGCAGTTACGGGGGAGGACAGCCCCAGCATTTT.

This chain links TRBV7-3 with TRBJ2-7; the match to TRBD2 covers 12 bases. V was clipped by 4 bases and J by 7 bases; unmatched bases: 5. The CDR3 extends over 14 amino acids. Looked up from germline, CDR1 is SGHTA and CDR2 is FQGTGA. CDR3 sequence (DNA): TGTGCCAGCAGCTCCCTAGCGGGAGGGAATGAGCAGTACTTC. Protein: CASSSLAGGNEQYF.

The V gene is TRBV3-1 (or the pseudogene TRBV3-2), the J gene TRBJ1-2; D remains unclear. CDR1 LGHDT and CDR2 YNNKEL come from the germline V gene (reference sequence). This CDR3 is built from 13 residues. V was cut by 4 bases and J by 8 bases, with 14 bases left in between. CDR3 region: CASSPTGRFGYTF. DNA for the CDR3: TGTGCCAGCAGCCCCACGGGGAGGTTCGGCTACACCTTC.

The chain couples TRBV30 to TRBJ1-1; no definite D call. With 0 bases removed from V and 7 bases from J, the gap between germline ends came to 9 bases. The CDR3 contains 12 residues. The germline gives CDR1 GTSNPN, CDR2 SVGIG (reference sequence). For the CDR3, the DNA is TGTGCCTGGAGTGTAAAACATTTTGAAGCTTTCTTT. It yields the protein CAWSVKHFEAFF.

The chain employs TRBV19 and TRBJ1-1; TRBD1 matches 9 bases. CDR3 size: 15 residues. The ends lost 3 bases at V and 5 bases at J; junction bases unmatched: 7. Germline loops: CDR1 LNHDA, CDR2 SQIVND (reference sequence). The CDR3 here is CASSIINRGRTEAFF. CDR3 DNA sequence: TGTGCCAGTAGTATCATAAACAGGGGGCGGACTGAAGCTTTCTTT.

DNA of the CDR3: TGTGCCAGTAGTTCCCGGACAACTTACACCGGGGAGCTGTTTTTT. As protein: CASSSRTTYTGELFF. The chain uses TRBV19 and TRBJ2-2; a possible D gene is TRBD1 (5 bases). Trimming took 5 bases from V and 3 from J, leaving 13 bases between them. The CDR3 totals 15 residues. Per the germline V gene, CDR1 is LNHDA and CDR2 is SQIVND (reference sequence).

For the CDR3, the DNA is TGTGCCAGCTCACTAGCCGGACAGGGAAGCACCGGGGAGCTGTTTTTT. As protein: CASSLAGQGSTGELFF. V and J are TRBV18 and TRBJ2-2; TRBD1 aligns across 8 bases. The V segment lost 4 bases and the J segment 4 bases; nucleotides outside the gene matches: 8. The CDR3 extends over 16 amino acids. The germline gives CDR1 KGHSH, CDR2 LQKENI.

This chain uses TRBV10-3 with TRBJ2-3, with D hard to call. Germline loops: CDR1 ENHRY, CDR2 SYGVKD. The CDR3 covers 11 residues. V lost 10 bases, J lost 6 bases, and 11 bases lay in between. The CDR3 protein is CATSVEDTQYF. Here the CDR3 DNA reads TGTGCCACCTCAGTGGAGGATACGCAGTATTTT.

This clone was seen a single time. V is TRBV18 and J is TRBJ2-1, with 11 bases lining up with TRBD2. The trim removed 0 bases at V and 9 bases at J, leaving 4 bases unmatched. The CDR3 extends over 15 amino acids. The V gene's germline CDR1 is KGHSH and CDR2 LQKENI. The CDR3 DNA is TGTGCCAGCTCACCACCTAGCGGGAGGGCCGGTGAGCAGTTCTTC. Its protein product is CASSPPSGRAGEQFF.

This clone has a handful of counts. The chain employs TRBV7-9 and TRBJ2-7; 7 bases map to TRBD2. Germline assignment: CDR1 SEHNR and CDR2 FQNEAQ (reference sequence). The CDR3 covers 15 residues. Trimming removed 5 bases from V and 1 base from J; junction bases left unmatched: 8. CDR3 coding DNA: TGTGCCAGCAGCCGAGACCCGGGAGGATCCTACGAGCAGTACTTC. Its protein product is CASSRDPGGSYEQYF.

The V call is TRBV18, the J call TRBJ1-5, with TRBD1 identical over 7 bases. The CDR3 sequence is 14 residues long. The V gene's germline CDR1 is KGHSH and CDR2 LQKENI. The junction had 6 bases not matched to a gene; V was cut back by 6 bases and J by 4 bases. In DNA form, the CDR3 reads TGTGCCAGCTCTATGGACAGGTTTAATCAGCCCCAGCATTTT. It encodes CASSMDRFNQPQHF.

The chain links TRBV24-1 to TRBJ2-5; D is perhaps TRBD1 (7 bases). The V gene's germline CDR1 is KGHDR and CDR2 SFDVKD. The CDR3 is made up of 16 amino acids. V was trimmed by 1 base and J by 4 bases, leaving 15 bases between them. The CDR3 nucleotides are TGTGCCACCAGTGATTTTGGAGGGGGCGAGGGAGAGACCCAGTACTTC. It yields the protein CATSDFGGGEGETQYF.